The 14 T cell receptor beta chains below come from one sample, sequenced in a study of PD-1 blockade in mismatch repair-deficient tumors. The method was immunoSEQ multiplex PCR; TCRdb's version includes in-frame clones alone and lacks a portion of them. The data contain some 100,000 clones, 70% to 85% of them singletons. The sequenced sample was peripheral blood, obtained around 8 months after starting pembrolizumab. The source of these receptors is an adult with mismatch repair-deficient cancer.

This clone was recorded only once. This chain uses TRBV4-2 with TRBJ2-3; 9 nucleotides align to TRBD2. The CDR3 has 17 amino acids. J lost 6 bases, V lost 2 bases, and 12 bases had no gene match. Germline V lookup: CDR1 LGHNA, CDR2 YNFKEQ. The CDR3 loop reads CASSQKEGLAGSDTQYF. The CDR3, as DNA: TGTGCCAGCAGCCAAAAAGAAGGCCTAGCGGGAAGTGATACGCAGTATTTT.

V usage is TRBV5-1 and J usage is TRBJ2-1, with 8 bases aligning to TRBD2. CDR3 length equals 16 residues. The V and J ends lost 1 base and 7 bases, in that order; junction bases with no gene match: 10. Germline-derived CDR1 and CDR2 are SGHRS and YFSETQ. The DNA for the CDR3 is TGCGCCAGCAGCTTGAGAGCGGGGGTTTACGTGAATGAGCAGTTCTTC. Translating gives CASSLRAGVYVNEQFF. Full variable domain (missing parts from reference TRBV5-1 and TRBJ2-1): KAGVTQTPRYLIKTRGQQVTLSCSPISGHRSVSWYQQTPGQGLQFLFEYFSETQRNKGNFPGRFSGRQFSNSRSEMNVSTLELGDSALYLCASSLRAGVYVNEQFFGPGTRLTVL.

The rearrangement links TRBV11-2 to TRBJ2-7; D call uncertain. The V and J ends lost 2 bases and 1 base respectively, with 9 bases between them. The V gene's germline CDR1 is SGHAT and CDR2 FQNNGV. The CDR3 has 14 residues. CDR3 bases: TGTGCCAGCAGCTTATTGGCCGGGTCCTACGAGCAGTACTTC. Protein: CASSLLAGSYEQYF.

This clone was recorded a few times. The gene calls are TRBV7-8 and TRBJ2-1; D is perhaps TRBD2 (7 bases). Trimming left V 6 bases short and J 7 bases short, with 22 bases between. The CDR3 sequence is 16 residues long. CDR1 is SGHVS, CDR2 FQNEAQ, per germline. The chain's CDR3 is CASSWRASGGGNEQFF. The DNA for the CDR3 is TGTGCCAGCAGTTGGAGGGCTAGCGGAGGGGGGAATGAGCAGTTCTTC.

This clone was seen once. This sequence joins TRBV5-1 and TRBJ2-2; 12 bases map to TRBD2. J lost 7 bases, V lost 2 bases, and 3 bases had no gene match. Germline CDR1 is SGHRS and CDR2 is YFSETQ. This CDR3 contains 15 residues. The CDR3 nucleotides read TGCGCCAGCAGCTTTGGACTAGCGGGAATCGGGGAGCTGTTTTTT. It codes for CASSFGLAGIGELFF.

This chain uses TRBV9 with TRBJ2-3, with 9 bases fitting TRBD2. The ends lost 4 bases at V and 4 bases at J; junction bases unmatched: 13. The CDR3 totals 17 residues. The germline V gene encodes CDR1 SGDLS and CDR2 YYNGEE. The CDR3 nucleotides read TGTGCCAGCAGCTCAGGGAAAGGCGGGAGGGCCTCAGATACGCAGTATTTT. Translated: CASSSGKGGRASDTQYF.

The chain employs TRBV30 and TRBJ2-1, with 10 bases fitting TRBD2. Germline CDR1 is GTSNPN and CDR2 is SVGIG (reference sequence). V was pared by 5 bases and J by 6 bases, with 4 bases of the junction left unmatched. The CDR3 is 13 residues long. CDR3 amino acids: CAWEREGLNEQFF. In DNA form, the CDR3 reads TGTGCCTGGGAGCGGGAGGGCCTCAATGAGCAGTTCTTC.

The rearrangement joins TRBV19 to TRBJ1-1, with 8 positions matching TRBD1. The CDR3 runs 14 residues. The germline V gene encodes CDR1 LNHDA and CDR2 SQIVND (reference sequence). V shed 7 bases and J 5 bases; nucleotides not matched to a gene: 9. The CDR3: CASTAGQGRTEAFF. For the CDR3, the DNA is TGTGCCAGTACTGCCGGACAGGGTCGTACTGAAGCTTTCTTT.

In this sample, this clone turned up once. The chain carries TRBV7-9 and TRBJ1-1; a possible D gene is TRBD1 (6 bases). The CDR3 is 16 residues long. With 4 bases removed from V and 2 bases from J, the gap between germline ends came to 17 bases. Germline V gives CDR1 SEHNR, CDR2 FQNEAQ (reference sequence). CDR3: CASSSQVGTLNTEAFF. The CDR3 coding sequence is TGTGCCAGCAGCTCCCAGGTGGGGACATTAAACACTGAAGCTTTCTTT.

The gene calls are TRBV5-6 and TRBJ1-1; the match to TRBD1 covers 7 bases. Germline V gene lookup returns CDR1 SGHDT and CDR2 YYEEEE. This CDR3 comprises 16 residues. V shed 5 bases, J shed 5 bases, and the junction held 15 bases outside the gene matches. The CDR3 is CASREDRSVWDTEAFF. DNA for the CDR3: TGTGCCAGCAGAGAGGACAGGTCTGTTTGGGATACTGAAGCTTTCTTT.

The chain employs TRBV10-3 and TRBJ2-5, with TRBD1 matching 8 bases. CDR3 length equals 14 residues. V shed 4 bases, J shed 5 bases, and the junction held 6 bases outside the gene matches. CDR1 and CDR2 from the germline V gene are ENHRY and SYGVKD. The CDR3, as DNA: TGTGCCATCAGTGGTGACAGGGGCTTCGAGACCCAGTACTTC. Translated, it gives CAISGDRGFETQYF.

The gene calls are TRBV29-1 and TRBJ1-1; no clear D. CDR3 length: 11 amino acids. The ends were cut back, 4 bases at V and 5 bases at J, with 8 bases in the middle. Germline lookup yields CDR1 SQVTM and CDR2 ANQGSEA. The CDR3 DNA reads as TGCAGCGTTGTGTTGGGGACTGAAGCTTTCTTT. Amino acids: CSVVLGTEAFF.

The chain is built from TRBV7-2 and TRBJ2-3; no definite D call. This CDR3 comprises 13 residues. Germline V CDR1 and CDR2: SGHTA, FQGNSA. Trimming removed 1 base at V and 0 bases at J, with 2 bases between. CDR3 sequence (DNA): TGTGCCAGCAGCTTAGTCAGCACAGATACGCAGTATTTT. Translated: CASSLVSTDTQYF.

The rearrangement uses TRBV6-5 and TRBJ2-7; no clear D gene. V lost 0 bases and J lost 2, with 8 bases in between. In germline, CDR1 is MNHEY, CDR2 SVGAGI. The CDR3 length is 14 residues. Here the CDR3 DNA reads TGTGCCAGCAGTTACTCGACGGCTCCCTACGAGCAGTACTTC. It translates to CASSYSTAPYEQYF.